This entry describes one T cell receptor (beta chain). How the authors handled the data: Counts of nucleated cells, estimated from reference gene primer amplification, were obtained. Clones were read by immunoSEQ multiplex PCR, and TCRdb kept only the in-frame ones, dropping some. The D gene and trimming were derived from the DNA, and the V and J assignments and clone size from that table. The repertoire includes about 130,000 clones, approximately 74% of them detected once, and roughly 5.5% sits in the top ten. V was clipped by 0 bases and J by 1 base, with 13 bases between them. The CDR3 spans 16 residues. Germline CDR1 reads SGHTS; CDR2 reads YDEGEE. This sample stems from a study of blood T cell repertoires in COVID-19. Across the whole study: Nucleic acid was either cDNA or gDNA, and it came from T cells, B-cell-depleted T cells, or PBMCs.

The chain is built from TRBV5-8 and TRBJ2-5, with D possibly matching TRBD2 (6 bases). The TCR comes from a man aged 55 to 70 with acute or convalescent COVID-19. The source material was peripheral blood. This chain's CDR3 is CASSLGDGGIQETQYF. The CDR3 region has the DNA TGTGCCAGCAGCTTGGGGGATGGCGGGATCCAAGAGACCCAGTACTTC. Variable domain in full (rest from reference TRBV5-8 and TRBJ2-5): EAGVTQSPTHLIKTRGQQATLRCSPISGHTSVYWYQQALGLGLQFLLWYDEGEERNRGNFPPRFSGRQFPNYSSELNVNALELEDSALYLCASSLGDGGIQETQYFGPGTRLLVL.